This T cell receptor (beta chain) was profiled in a study of chemoradiotherapy in HPV16-positive cancers. This clone occurred a few times. Sequencing used immunoSEQ multiplex PCR; TCRdb keeps in-frame clones, though not all of them. The sample comprises around 870 clones, nearly 90% of which are singletons, and 8.6% rests with the top ten. Trimming cost V 2 bases and J 6 bases; bases outside gene matches: 7. The CDR3 sequence is 15 residues long. CDR1 is ENHRY, CDR2 SYGVKD, per germline. V gene TRBV10-3 combines with J gene TRBJ1-5, with 7 bases identical to TRBD1. Material: tumor tissue, obtained from a patient who underwent chemoradiotherapy. The sequence was obtained from a human donor with HPV-associated anogenital cancer. In nucleotides, the CDR3 is TGTGCCATCAGTGAGGGGACAGACAACAGTCAGCCCCAGCATTTT. Translating gives CAISEGTDNSQPQHF.